This T cell receptor beta chain is from a study of naive and memory T cell subsets. General study findings and limits: Possibly reflecting memory cells re-expressing CD45RA, a few larger clonotypes occurred in naive repertoires, especially CD8.

V gave up 1 base and J gave up 0 bases, with 10 bases separating them. CDR3 length: 16 residues. This clonotype was recorded at least ten times. Antigen: not known. Both TRBC1 and TRBC2 were covered by a beta constant-region primer of two equimolar oligonucleotides. Ligated cDNA was amplified by four rounds of PCR with nested alpha and beta constant-region primers and SP2. Via MiXCR, TCRdb re-called the UMI-ligation and nested PCR reads, giving one row per CDR3 protein. The sample gives tens of thousands of distinct CDR3 sequences, around 11% of which show up once; around 0.13% is in the top ten. Sequences were obtained from naive CD4+ T cells from blood. The J gene is TRBJ1-5, the V gene TRBV12-3 or TRBV12-4, with D maybe TRBD1 (5 bases). This sequence originates from a human donor in good health. The DNA of the CDR3 is TGTGCCAGCAGTTTAGGGGCAGGGTATAGCAATCAGCCCCAGCATTTT. It codes for CASSLGAGYSNQPQHF.